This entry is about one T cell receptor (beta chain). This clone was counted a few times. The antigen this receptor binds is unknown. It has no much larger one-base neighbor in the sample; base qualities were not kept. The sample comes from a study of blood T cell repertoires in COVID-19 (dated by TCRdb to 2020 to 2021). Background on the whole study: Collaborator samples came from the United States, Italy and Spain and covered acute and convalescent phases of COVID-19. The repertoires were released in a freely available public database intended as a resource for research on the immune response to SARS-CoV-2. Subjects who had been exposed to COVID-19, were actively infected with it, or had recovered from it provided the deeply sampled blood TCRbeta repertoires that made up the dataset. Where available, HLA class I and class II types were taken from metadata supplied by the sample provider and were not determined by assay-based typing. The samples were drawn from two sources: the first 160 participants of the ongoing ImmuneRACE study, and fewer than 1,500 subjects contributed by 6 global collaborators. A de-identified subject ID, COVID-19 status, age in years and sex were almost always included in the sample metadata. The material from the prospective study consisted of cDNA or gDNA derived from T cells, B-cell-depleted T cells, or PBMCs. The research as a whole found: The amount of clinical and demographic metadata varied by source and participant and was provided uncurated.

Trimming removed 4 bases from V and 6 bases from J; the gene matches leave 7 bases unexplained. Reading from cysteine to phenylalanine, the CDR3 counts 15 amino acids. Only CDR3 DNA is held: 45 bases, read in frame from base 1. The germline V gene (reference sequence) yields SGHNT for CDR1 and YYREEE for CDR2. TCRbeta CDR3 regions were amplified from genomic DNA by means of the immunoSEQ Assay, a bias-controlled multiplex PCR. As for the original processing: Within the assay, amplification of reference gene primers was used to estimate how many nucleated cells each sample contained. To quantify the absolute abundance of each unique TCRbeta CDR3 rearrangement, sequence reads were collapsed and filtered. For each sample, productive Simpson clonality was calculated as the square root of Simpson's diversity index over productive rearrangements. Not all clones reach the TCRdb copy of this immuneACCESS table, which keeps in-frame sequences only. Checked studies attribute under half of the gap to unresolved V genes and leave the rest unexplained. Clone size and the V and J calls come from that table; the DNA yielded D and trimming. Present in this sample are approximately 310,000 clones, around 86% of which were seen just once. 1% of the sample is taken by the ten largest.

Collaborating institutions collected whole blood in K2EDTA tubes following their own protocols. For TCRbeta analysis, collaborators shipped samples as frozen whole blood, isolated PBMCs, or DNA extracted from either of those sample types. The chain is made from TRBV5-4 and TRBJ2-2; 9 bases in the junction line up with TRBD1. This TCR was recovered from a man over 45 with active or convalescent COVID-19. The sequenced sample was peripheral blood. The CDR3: CASSSRDRAAGELFF. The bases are TGTGCCAGCAGCAGCCGGGACAGGGCGGCCGGGGAGCTGTTTTTT.